This TCR beta chain stems from a study of blood T cells in healthy people across ages. On the study more broadly: The template switching approach captured approximately one barcoded beta molecule for every two T cells. Study-wide findings and caveats: Conclusively comparing naive with antigen-experienced cells was impossible with unsorted PBMCs. Per million T cells, the diversity of TCR beta decreased roughly linearly as age advanced.

Alongside a J-beta primer mix, a sample-barcoded 5' primer served in a second PCR lasting roughly 6 to 11 cycles. TCRdb re-analysed the 5' RACE reads in MiXCR, keeping a single row per CDR3 protein. The data show 850,000 to 950,000 distinct CDR3 sequences, around 30% seen once. The CDR3 contains 15 residues. Deletions cut 6 bases from V and 4 bases from J, with 18 bases between. Germline V gene data show CDR1 as DFQATT and CDR2 as SNEGSKA (reference sequence). This clonotype has a count of ten or more. Its antigen is undetermined. Researchers collected about 9.1 milliliters of peripheral blood from every single donor.

The sample was blood. The source is a woman older than 75 in good health. V usage is TRBV20-1 and J usage is TRBJ2-2; D may be TRBD2 (5 bases). The CDR3 sequence is CSAQSSLAGTGELFF. CDR3 in DNA: TGCAGTGCCCAAAGTTCCCTAGCTGGCACCGGGGAGCTGTTTTTT.